This T cell receptor (beta chain) was sequenced in a study of OX40 agonist ivuxolimab in advanced cancers. With respect to the entire study: Ivuxolimab was a fully human IgG2 agonistic monoclonal antibody targeting the costimulatory receptor OX40 (CD134). The point of sequencing TCRbeta in the periphery was to test whether ivuxolimab changed TCR sequence diversity and drove clonal T-cell expansion. Intravenous ivuxolimab was administered to patients every 2 weeks at six dose levels: 0.01, 0.1, 0.3, 1.5, 3 and 10 mg/kg. Prior anti-PD-1, anti-PD-L1 or anti-CTLA-4 therapy was permitted, and checkpoint inhibitors had been received by roughly 42% of dose-escalation patients. Partial responses occurred in three dose-escalation patients, of whom one had hepatocellular carcinoma and two had cutaneous melanoma. A male proportion of around 81% and a mean age of approximately 55 years, ranging from about 20 to 79, were recorded for the dose-escalation cohort. Of the 50 to 55 dose-escalation patients, hepatocellular carcinoma was present in about 20, melanoma in approximately 15, renal cell carcinoma in 9 and head and neck cancer in 9. The monotherapy dose-escalation portion (N ≈ 56 patients) of the phase I ivuxolimab trial is reported in the paper.

Results and caveats for the whole study, not just this receptor: Low levels of normalized T-cell clonal expansion were also seen in some patients who did not respond. At doses of 0.1 to 3.0 mg/kg, clonal expansion of both CD4+ and CD8+ T cells in blood was seen between baseline and week 6. Which antigens the clonally expanded peripheral T cells were specific for was not determined. After ivuxolimab, CD8+ T cells had more expanded clones than CD4+ T cells on average. Partial responders in the 0.1-3.0 mg/kg groups had among the lowest normalized peripheral clonal expansion, especially among CD8+ T cells.

As to this clone: Its target antigen remains unknown. The input lacks base qualities; no much larger clone sits a single base away.

The trial excluded patients who had a history of autoimmune disease or were on systemic immunosuppression. Peripheral blood for TCR sequencing was drawn from every dose cohort at baseline, at cycle 4 day 1 and at cycle 7 day 1. Samples were obtained from an open-label, multicenter, first-in-human phase I dose-escalation trial of ivuxolimab. Adults with locally advanced or metastatic melanoma, renal cell, hepatocellular, or head and neck squamous cell carcinoma were enrolled in the trial. Before TCR sequencing, CD4+ T cells and CD8+ T cells from peripheral blood were sorted into separate populations. To sequence the TCRbeta CDR3 region, genomic DNA was isolated from the sorted cells. TCRbeta CDR3 regions were sequenced using the immunoSEQ Assay. Sourced from immuneACCESS, this table was stored by TCRdb with only in-frame sequences that have V and J called. A share of the clones is absent; for the studies checked, an unresolved V gene accounts for under half, and the remainder has no known explanation. Present in this sample are about 66,000 clones, around four fifths of which were seen just once. The top ten clones comprise 2% to 3% of the sample.

This specimen was CD4+ or CD8+ T cells sorted from blood, taken in a trial of the OX40 agonist ivuxolimab. The clonotype originates from an adult with an advanced solid tumor such as melanoma, head and neck, liver or kidney cancer.

Here is the DNA: TGTGCCAGCAGCTTAGTCCCCCAGGGGCTGGGCAATCAGCCCCAGCATTTT. The resulting protein is CASSLVPQGLGNQPQHF. Here the chain combines TRBV7-2 and TRBJ1-5; possibly the D gene is TRBD1, per 6 matching bases. From the germline V gene, CDR1 is SGHTA and CDR2 is FQGNSA. From the cysteine through the phenylalanine, the CDR3 covers 17 amino acids. Only CDR3 DNA remains: 51 bases, in frame from the first base. At the junction V is shortened by 1 base and J by 2 bases, with 15 bases in between.